These T cell receptor beta chains were read from a single sample in a study of T cells in Graves' hyperthyroidism and ophthalmopathy. Via MiXCR, TCRdb re-called the multiplex PCR reads, giving one row per CDR3 protein. The repertoire holds fewer than 650,000 distinct CDR3 sequences, with roughly 15% as singletons. Material for sequencing was blood. Every receptor here comes from a woman aged 40-49 years with Graves' ophthalmopathy. The CDR3 runs from the conserved cysteine through the conserved F or W. Fields, in order: V gene, J gene, CDR3 protein.

V: TRBV20-1; J: TRBJ2-7; CDR3: CSANKDPYEQYF
V: TRBV12-3/TRBV12-4; J: TRBJ2-5; CDR3: CASSLEAGRGTQYF
V: TRBV11-2; J: TRBJ2-7; CDR3: CASSLKSLSEQYF
V: TRBV28; J: TRBJ2-2; CDR3: CASSFPQGRGANTGELFF
V: TRBV6-5; J: TRBJ2-2; CDR3: CASSYSASGIGELFF
V: TRBV27; J: TRBJ2-7; CDR3: CASSLYPGPQVYEQYF
V: TRBV15; J: TRBJ2-2; CDR3: CATSSLAGKNTGELFF
V: TRBV7-8; J: TRBJ2-7; CDR3: CASSWTGTWTYEQYF
V: TRBV10-3; J: TRBJ2-2; CDR3: CAISGREGQSNTGELFF
V: TRBV7-2; J: TRBJ2-4; CDR3: CASSFGQGGRNIQYF
V: TRBV20-1; J: TRBJ1-2; CDR3: CSAWEEGSYGYTF
V: TRBV11-1; J: TRBJ2-7; CDR3: CASSATISYEQYF
V: TRBV7-2; J: TRBJ2-5; CDR3: CASSLVVGFASGRETQYF
V: TRBV7-3; J: TRBJ1-1; CDR3: CASSLNQGDTEAFF
V: TRBV20-1; J: TRBJ2-5; CDR3: CSAREQAVVKTQYF
V: TRBV19; J: TRBJ1-5; CDR3: CASTQSGYQPQHF
V: TRBV7-2; J: TRBJ2-5; CDR3: CASSFLPGETQYF
V: TRBV19; J: TRBJ2-2; CDR3: CASSIAAGELFF
V: TRBV6-5; J: TRBJ1-2; CDR3: CASLGTGTLALYGYTF
V: TRBV10-3; J: TRBJ2-7; CDR3: CAISESFAYEQYF
V: TRBV19; J: TRBJ1-1; CDR3: CASSLLGARTEAFF
V: TRBV10-3; J: TRBJ2-7; CDR3: CAISESRAGGSDEQYF
V: TRBV2; J: TRBJ2-1; CDR3: CASRAGVYNEQFF
V: TRBV28; J: TRBJ2-5; CDR3: CASSNGLQETQYF
V: TRBV2; J: TRBJ1-1; CDR3: CASSLLAQGMNTEAFF
V: TRBV19; J: TRBJ1-5; CDR3: CASSIRRFSNQPQHF
V: TRBV30; J: TRBJ1-2; CDR3: CASIVSGYTF
V: TRBV27; J: TRBJ1-2; CDR3: CASSYGHFNYGYTF
V: TRBV28; J: TRBJ2-5; CDR3: CASSLSSGSSRWETQYF
V: TRBV4-1; J: TRBJ2-5; CDR3: CASSQLQGEETQYF
V: TRBV12-3/TRBV12-4; J: TRBJ2-5; CDR3: CASLAGEGETQYF
V: TRBV30; J: TRBJ2-3; CDR3: CAWSVGGSGADTQYF
V: TRBV29-1; J: TRBJ2-5; CDR3: CSVESTDSGWETQYF
V: TRBV25-1; J: TRBJ2-3; CDR3: CASSLAPASGPTDTQYF
V: TRBV9; J: TRBJ2-2; CDR3: CASSLGRVTGELFF
V: TRBV6-2/TRBV6-3; J: TRBJ2-2; CDR3: CASSYSWLAVNTGELFF
V: TRBV27; J: TRBJ2-7; CDR3: CASSFGTSGSYEQYF
V: TRBV2; J: TRBJ2-7; CDR3: CASRAVGVYEQYF
V: TRBV28; J: TRBJ1-1; CDR3: CASSSLDGVGAFF
V: TRBV10-3; J: TRBJ2-4; CDR3: CAISESERGENIQYF
V: TRBV24-1; J: TRBJ2-2; CDR3: CATSATNTGELFF
V: TRBV27; J: TRBJ1-1; CDR3: CASSLTTSTEAFF
V: TRBV27; J: TRBJ2-7; CDR3: CASSLGRLDEQYF
V: TRBV6-2/TRBV6-3; J: TRBJ2-7; CDR3: CASSYSGRVREQYF
V: TRBV4-2; J: TRBJ2-2; CDR3: CASSQGEGHTGELFF